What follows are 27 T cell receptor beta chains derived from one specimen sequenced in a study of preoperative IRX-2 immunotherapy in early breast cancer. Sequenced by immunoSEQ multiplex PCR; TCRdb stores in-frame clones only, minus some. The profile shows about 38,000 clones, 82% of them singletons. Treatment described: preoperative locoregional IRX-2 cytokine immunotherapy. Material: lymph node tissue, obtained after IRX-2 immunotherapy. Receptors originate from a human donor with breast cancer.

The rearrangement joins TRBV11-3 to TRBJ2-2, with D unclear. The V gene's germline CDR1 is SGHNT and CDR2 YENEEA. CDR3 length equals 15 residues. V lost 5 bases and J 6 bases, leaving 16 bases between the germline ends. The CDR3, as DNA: TGTGCCAGCAGCCCCCCGTTGACCGCCGCCGGGGAGCTGTTTTTT. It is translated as CASSPPLTAAGELFF.

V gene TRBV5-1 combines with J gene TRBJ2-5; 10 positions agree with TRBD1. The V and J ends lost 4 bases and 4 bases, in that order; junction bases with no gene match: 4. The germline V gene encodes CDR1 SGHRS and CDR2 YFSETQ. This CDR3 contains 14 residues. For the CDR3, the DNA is TGCGCCAGCAGCCCTCGGGACAGGGGAGAGACCCAGTACTTC. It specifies CASSPRDRGETQYF.

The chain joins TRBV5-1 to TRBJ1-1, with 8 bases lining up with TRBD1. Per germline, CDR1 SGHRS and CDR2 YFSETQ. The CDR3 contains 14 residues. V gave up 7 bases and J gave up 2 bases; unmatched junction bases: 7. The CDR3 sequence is CASRRTGSNTEAFF. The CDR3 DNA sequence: TGCGCCAGCCGGAGGACAGGGTCTAACACTGAAGCTTTCTTT. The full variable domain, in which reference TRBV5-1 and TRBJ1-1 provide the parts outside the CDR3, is KAGVTQTPRYLIKTRGQQVTLSCSPISGHRSVSWYQQTPGQGLQFLFEYFSETQRNKGNFPGRFSGRQFSNSRSEMNVSTLELGDSALYLCASRRTGSNTEAFFGQGTRLTVV.

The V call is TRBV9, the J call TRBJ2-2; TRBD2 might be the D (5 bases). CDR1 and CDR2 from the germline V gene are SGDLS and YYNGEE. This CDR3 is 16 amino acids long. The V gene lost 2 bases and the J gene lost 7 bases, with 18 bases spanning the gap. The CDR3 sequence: CASSVMDSKANGELFF. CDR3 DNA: TGTGCCAGCAGCGTTATGGACTCAAAAGCCAACGGGGAGCTGTTTTTT. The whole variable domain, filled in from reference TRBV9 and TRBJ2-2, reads DSGVTQTPKHLITATGQRVTLRCSPRSGDLSVYWYQQSLDQGLQFLIQYYNGEERAKGNILERFSAQQFPDLHSELNLSSLELGDSALYFCASSVMDSKANGELFFGEGSRLTVL.

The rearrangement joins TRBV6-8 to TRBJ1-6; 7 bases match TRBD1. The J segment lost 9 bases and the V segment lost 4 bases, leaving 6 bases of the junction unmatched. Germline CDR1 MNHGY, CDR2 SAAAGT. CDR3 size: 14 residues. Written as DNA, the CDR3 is TGTGCCAGCAGTTCGACAGGGACGGGTTCACCCCTCCACTTT. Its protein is CASSSTGTGSPLHF.

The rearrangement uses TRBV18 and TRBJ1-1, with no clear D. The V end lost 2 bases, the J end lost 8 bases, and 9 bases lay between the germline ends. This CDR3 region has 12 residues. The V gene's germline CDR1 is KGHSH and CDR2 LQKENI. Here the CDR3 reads CASSPITAEAFF. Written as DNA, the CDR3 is TGTGCCAGCTCACCAATCACGGCCGAAGCTTTCTTT.

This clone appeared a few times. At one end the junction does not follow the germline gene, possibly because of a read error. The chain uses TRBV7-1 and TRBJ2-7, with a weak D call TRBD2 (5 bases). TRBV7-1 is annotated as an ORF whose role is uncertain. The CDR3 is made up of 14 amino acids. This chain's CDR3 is CARSLEASLGEQYF. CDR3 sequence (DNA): TGTGCCAGAAGCTTGGAGGCCAGCTTAGGCGAGCAGTACTTC.

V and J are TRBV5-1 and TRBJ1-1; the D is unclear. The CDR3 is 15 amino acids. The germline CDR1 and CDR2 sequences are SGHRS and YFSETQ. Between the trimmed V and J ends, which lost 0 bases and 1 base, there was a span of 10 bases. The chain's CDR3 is CASSLVGGSNTEAFF. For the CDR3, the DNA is TGCGCCAGCAGCTTGGTTGGCGGATCGAACACTGAAGCTTTCTTT.

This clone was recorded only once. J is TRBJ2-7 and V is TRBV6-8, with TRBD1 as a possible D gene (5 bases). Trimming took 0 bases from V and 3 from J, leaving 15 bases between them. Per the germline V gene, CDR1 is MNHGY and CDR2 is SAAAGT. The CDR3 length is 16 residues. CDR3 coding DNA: TGTGCCAGCAGTTACTCGTTTTTCACAGGTGGCTACGAGCAGTACTTC. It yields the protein CASSYSFFTGGYEQYF.

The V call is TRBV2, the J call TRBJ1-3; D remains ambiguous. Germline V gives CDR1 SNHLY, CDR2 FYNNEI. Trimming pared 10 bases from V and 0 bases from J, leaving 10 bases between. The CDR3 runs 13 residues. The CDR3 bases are TGTGCCACCAGAAAAGACTCTGGAAACACCATATATTTT. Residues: CATRKDSGNTIYF.

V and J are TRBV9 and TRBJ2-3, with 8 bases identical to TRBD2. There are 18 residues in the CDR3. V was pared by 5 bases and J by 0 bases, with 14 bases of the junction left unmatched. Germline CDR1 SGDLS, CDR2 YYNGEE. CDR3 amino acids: CASRTVTSGPGSTDTQYF. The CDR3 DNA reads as TGTGCCAGCAGGACTGTTACTAGCGGCCCCGGTAGCACAGATACGCAGTATTTT.

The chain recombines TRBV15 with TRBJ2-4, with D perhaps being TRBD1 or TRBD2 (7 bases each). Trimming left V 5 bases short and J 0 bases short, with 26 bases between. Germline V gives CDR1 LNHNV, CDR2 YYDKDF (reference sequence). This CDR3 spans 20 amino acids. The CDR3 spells CATSHKRDSLPRVAKNIQYF. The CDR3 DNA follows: TGTGCCACCAGCCACAAGCGGGACAGTCTTCCAAGGGTAGCCAAAAACATTCAGTACTTC.

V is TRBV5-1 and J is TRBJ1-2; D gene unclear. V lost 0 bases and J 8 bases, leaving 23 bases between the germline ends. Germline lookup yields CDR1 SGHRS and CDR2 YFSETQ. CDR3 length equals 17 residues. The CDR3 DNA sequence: TGCGCCAGCAGCTTGGTGGGAAACAATGGACGGCGGGGAGGCTACACCTTC. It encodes CASSLVGNNGRRGGYTF.

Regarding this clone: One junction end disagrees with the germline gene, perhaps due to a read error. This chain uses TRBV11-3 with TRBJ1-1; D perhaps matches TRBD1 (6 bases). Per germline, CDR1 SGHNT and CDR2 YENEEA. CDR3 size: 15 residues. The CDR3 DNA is TGTGCCAGCAGCGAGTTCAGGGGCGAAAGGACTGAAGCTTTTTTT. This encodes CASSEFRGERTEAFF.

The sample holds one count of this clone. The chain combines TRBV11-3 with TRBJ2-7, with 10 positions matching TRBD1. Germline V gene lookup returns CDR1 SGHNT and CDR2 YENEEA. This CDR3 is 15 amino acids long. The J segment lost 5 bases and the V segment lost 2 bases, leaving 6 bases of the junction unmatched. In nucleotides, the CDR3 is TGTGCCAGCAGCTTATTTGGGACAGGGGCCGACGAGCAGTACTTC. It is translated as CASSLFGTGADEQYF.

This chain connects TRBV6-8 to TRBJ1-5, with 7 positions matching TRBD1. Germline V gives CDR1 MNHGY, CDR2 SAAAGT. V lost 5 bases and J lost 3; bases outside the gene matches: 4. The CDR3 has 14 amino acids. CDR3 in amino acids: CASSRDRANQPQHF. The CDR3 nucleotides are TGTGCCAGCAGTCGCGACAGGGCCAATCAGCCCCAGCATTTT.

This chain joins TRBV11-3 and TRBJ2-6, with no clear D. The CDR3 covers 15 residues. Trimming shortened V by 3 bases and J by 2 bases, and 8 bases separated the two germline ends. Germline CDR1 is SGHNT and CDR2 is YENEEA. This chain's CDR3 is CASSFAAPGANVLTF. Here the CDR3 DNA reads TGTGCCAGCAGCTTCGCTGCCCCTGGGGCCAACGTCCTGACTTTC.

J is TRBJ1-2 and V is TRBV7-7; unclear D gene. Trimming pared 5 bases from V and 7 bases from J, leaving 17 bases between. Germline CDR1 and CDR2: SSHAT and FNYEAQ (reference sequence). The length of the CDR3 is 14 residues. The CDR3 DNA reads TGTGCCAGCAGCAAAAACGAACTCCCCTCTGGCTACACCTTC. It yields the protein CASSKNELPSGYTF.

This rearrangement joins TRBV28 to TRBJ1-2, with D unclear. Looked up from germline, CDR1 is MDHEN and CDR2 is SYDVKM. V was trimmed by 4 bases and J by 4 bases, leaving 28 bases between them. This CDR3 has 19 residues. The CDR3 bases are TGTGCCAGCAGTTCAATTGGAGGAAGGGCAGAGGCTGGGGTCTATGGCTACACCTTC. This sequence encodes CASSSIGGRAEAGVYGYTF.

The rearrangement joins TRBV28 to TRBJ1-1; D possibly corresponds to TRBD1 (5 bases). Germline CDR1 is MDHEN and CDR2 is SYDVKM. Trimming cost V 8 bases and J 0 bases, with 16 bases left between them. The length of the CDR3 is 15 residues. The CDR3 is CASFEGSGMNTEAFF. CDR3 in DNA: TGTGCCAGCTTTGAGGGATCAGGGATGAACACTGAAGCTTTCTTT.

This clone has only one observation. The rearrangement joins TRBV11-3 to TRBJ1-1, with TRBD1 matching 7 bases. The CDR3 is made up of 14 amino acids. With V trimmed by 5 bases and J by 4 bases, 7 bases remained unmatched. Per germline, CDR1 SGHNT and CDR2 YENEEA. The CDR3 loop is CASSNQGGSTEAFF. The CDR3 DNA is TGTGCCAGCAGCAACCAAGGGGGCTCCACTGAAGCTTTCTTT.

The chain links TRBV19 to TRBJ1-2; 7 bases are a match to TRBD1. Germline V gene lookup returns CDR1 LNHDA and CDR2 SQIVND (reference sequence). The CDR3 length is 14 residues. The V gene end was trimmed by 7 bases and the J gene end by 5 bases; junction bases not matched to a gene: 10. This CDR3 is CASKIQTGSYGYTF. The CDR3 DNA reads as TGTGCCAGTAAAATCCAGACAGGGAGTTATGGCTACACCTTC.

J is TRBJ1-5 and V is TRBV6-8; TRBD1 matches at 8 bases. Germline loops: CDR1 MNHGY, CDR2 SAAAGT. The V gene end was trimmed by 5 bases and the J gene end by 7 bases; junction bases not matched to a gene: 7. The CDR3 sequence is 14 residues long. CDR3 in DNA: TGTGCCAGCAGTCAACAGGGGGTAGGACAGCCCCAGCATTTT. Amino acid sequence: CASSQQGVGQPQHF.

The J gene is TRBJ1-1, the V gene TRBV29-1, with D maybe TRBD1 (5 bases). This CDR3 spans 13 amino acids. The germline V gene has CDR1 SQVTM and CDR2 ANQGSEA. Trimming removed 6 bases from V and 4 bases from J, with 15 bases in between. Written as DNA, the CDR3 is TGCAGCGTGGGACTAGGGGCACTCACTGAAGCTTTCTTT. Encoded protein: CSVGLGALTEAFF.

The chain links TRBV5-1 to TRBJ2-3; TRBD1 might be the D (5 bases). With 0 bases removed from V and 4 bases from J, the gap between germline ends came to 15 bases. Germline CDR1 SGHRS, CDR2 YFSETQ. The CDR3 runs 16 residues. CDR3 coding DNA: TGCGCCAGCAGCTTGGAGGTCGTGGGGCCGTCAGATACGCAGTATTTT. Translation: CASSLEVVGPSDTQYF.

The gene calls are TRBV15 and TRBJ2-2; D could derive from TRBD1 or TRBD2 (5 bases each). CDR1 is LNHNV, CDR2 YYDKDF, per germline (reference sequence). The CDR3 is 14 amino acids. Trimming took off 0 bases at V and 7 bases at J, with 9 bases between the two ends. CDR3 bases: TGTGCCACCAGCAGAGATGAGGGGAGCGGGGAGCTGTTTTTT. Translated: CATSRDEGSGELFF.

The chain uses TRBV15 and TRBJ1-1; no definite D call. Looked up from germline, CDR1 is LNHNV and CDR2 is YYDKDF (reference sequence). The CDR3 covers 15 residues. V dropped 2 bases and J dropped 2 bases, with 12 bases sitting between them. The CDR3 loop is CATSRFGGLNTEAFF. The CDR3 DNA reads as TGTGCCACCAGCAGATTCGGAGGCTTAAACACTGAAGCTTTCTTT.